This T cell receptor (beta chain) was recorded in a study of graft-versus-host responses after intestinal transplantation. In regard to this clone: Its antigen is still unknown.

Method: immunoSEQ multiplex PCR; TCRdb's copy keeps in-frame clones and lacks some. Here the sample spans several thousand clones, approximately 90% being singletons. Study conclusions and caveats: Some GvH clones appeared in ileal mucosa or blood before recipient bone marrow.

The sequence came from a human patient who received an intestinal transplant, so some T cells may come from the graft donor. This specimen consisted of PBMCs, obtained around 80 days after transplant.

As DNA, the CDR3 is TGTGCCAGCAGCTTGGGCCAGGGAGAGGTTGAGCAGTTCTTC. Translation: CASSLGQGEVEQFF. The J gene is TRBJ2-1, the V gene TRBV11-2; D may match TRBD1 or TRBD2 (5 bases each). The ends were cut back, 3 bases at V and 9 bases at J, with 15 bases in the middle. The CDR3 spans 14 residues. Germline V CDR1 and CDR2: SGHAT, FQNNGV.